A single T cell receptor (beta chain) is shown here with its context. The antigen remains undetermined. The CDR3 has 14 amino acids. Germline V gene sequence: CDR1 SGHRS, CDR2 YFSETQ. Deletions cut 4 bases from V and 3 bases from J, with 13 bases between. This sample was included in a study of blood T cells in healthy people across ages. Drawn from each donor were 9 to 10 milliliters of peripheral blood. Points from the study as a whole: Both higher diversity and more naive CD4+ cells marked long-lived donors when set against aged donors. PBMCs went unsorted, and a conclusive naive versus antigen-experienced comparison was therefore prevented.

For the second PCR, which ran for about 6 to 11 cycles, a sample-barcoded 5' primer and a J-beta primer mix were used. MiXCR, applied by TCRdb to the 5' RACE reads, yields one record per CDR3 protein. The sample contains 660,000 or so distinct CDR3 sequences, roughly 50% of which appear only once. The chain employs TRBV5-1 and TRBJ1-1, with a possible D match to TRBD1 (6 bases). The sample comprised blood. This clonotype was sampled from a man in his 60s in good health. CDR3 amino acids: CASSIQGLDTEAFF. The CDR3 region has the DNA TGCGCCAGCAGCATACAGGGATTGGACACTGAAGCTTTCTTT.